The 16 T cell receptor beta chains presented below share a single source sample, sequenced in a study of T cells after yellow fever vaccination (dated by TCRdb to the late 2010s). The treatment or condition label, read with the paper, signifies: live attenuated yellow fever vaccine strain. Receptor amplification or capture employed 5' RACE. Sequencing instrument: Illumina NovaSeq 6000. In-frame beta chains were kept once TCRdb had trimmed the public reads at Q25 with fastp and called clones with MiXCR. Each entry is one CDR3 protein sequence, shown with its most common DNA and genes. This sample holds approximately 450,000 distinct CDR3 sequences; 18% were observed only once. The ten largest clones capture around 17% of the sample. This sample comprised PBMCs, obtained before the yellow fever booster vaccination. These receptors were collected from a man between 18 and 29 years old who received the YFV17D yellow fever vaccine.

The V gene is TRBV10-3, the J gene TRBJ1-1; 8 nucleotides match TRBD1. The CDR3 consists of 14 residues. J lost 5 bases, V lost 3 bases, and 5 bases had no gene match. CDR1 is ENHRY, CDR2 SYGVKD, per germline. In DNA form, the CDR3 reads TGTGCCATCAGTGATCAGGGGGCGAGGACTGAAGCTTTCTTT. Amino acids: CAISDQGARTEAFF.

This clonotype was counted ten times or more. This rearrangement joins TRBV6-5 to TRBJ2-7; D is undetermined. The CDR3 is 13 amino acids. V was pared by 2 bases and J by 5 bases, with 10 bases between. Germline lookup yields CDR1 MNHEY and CDR2 SVGAGI. The CDR3 nucleotides are TGTGCCAGCAGTTACACGGTTACCAACGAGCAGTACTTC. This translates into CASSYTVTNEQYF.

This clonotype was seen more than once but under ten times. This chain connects TRBV6-1 to TRBJ2-3, with 7 bases aligning to TRBD1. This CDR3 contains 13 residues. CDR1 and CDR2 from the germline V gene are MNHNS and SASEGT. J was trimmed by 4 bases and V by 7 bases; bases with no gene match: 5. For the CDR3, the DNA is TGTGCCAGCACACGGCAGGGGGCAGATACGCAGTATTTT. Translated, it gives CASTRQGADTQYF.

The J gene is TRBJ2-7, the V gene TRBV2, with D tentatively TRBD1 (5 bases). The V gene's germline CDR1 is SNHLY and CDR2 FYNNEI. V was shortened by 2 bases and J by 0 bases, with 8 bases between the two germline ends. CDR3 length: 14 amino acids. The CDR3 coding sequence is TGTGCCAGCAGTGAACAGGGAAACTCCTACGAGCAGTACGTC. This gives the protein CASSEQGNSYEQYV.

V gene TRBV7-9 combines with J gene TRBJ1-1, with D uncertain. With 11 bases removed from V and 4 bases from J, the gap between germline ends came to 11 bases. CDR1 is SEHNR, CDR2 FQNEAQ, per germline (reference sequence). The CDR3 sequence is 11 residues long. CDR3 residues: CAPSVATEAFF. The CDR3, as DNA: TGTGCCCCCTCAGTGGCCACTGAAGCTTTCTTT.

The chain carries TRBV10-3 and TRBJ2-1; 9 nucleotides match TRBD2. The CDR3 sequence is 16 residues long. V lost 3 bases and J lost 5; bases outside the gene matches: 8. Germline assignment: CDR1 ENHRY and CDR2 SYGVKD. In nucleotides, the CDR3 is TGTGCCATCAGTGACCCCGAGTTAGCGGGGGACAATGAGCAGTTCTTC. Translating it yields CAISDPELAGDNEQFF.

V and J are TRBV15 and TRBJ2-3, with TRBD1 matching over 8 bases. J lost 3 bases, V lost 8 bases, and 7 bases had no gene match. Germline V gene data show CDR1 as LNHNV and CDR2 as YYDKDF (reference sequence). This CDR3 comprises 14 residues. DNA for the CDR3: TGTGCCACCTCGGACAGGGTCGAGACAGATACGCAGTATTTT. Translation: CATSDRVETDTQYF.

The chain has TRBV5-6 and TRBJ2-1; unclear D gene. Trimming left V 5 bases short and J 7 bases short, with 10 bases between. The germline V gene has CDR1 SGHDT and CDR2 YYEEEE. This CDR3 is built from 12 residues. The CDR3 spells CASRDLRNEQFF. CDR3 coding DNA: TGTGCCAGCAGAGACCTTAGGAATGAGCAGTTCTTC.

CDR3 protein: CSARDALAGYLEQFF. CDR3 sequence (DNA): TGCAGTGCTAGAGATGCGCTAGCGGGGTATTTGGAGCAGTTCTTC. The V call is TRBV20-1, the J call TRBJ2-1, with TRBD2 identical over 9 bases. This CDR3 has 15 residues. V shed 0 bases and J 10 bases; nucleotides not matched to a gene: 10. CDR1 and CDR2 (germline): DFQATT, SNEGSKA (reference sequence).

The chain has TRBV7-2 and TRBJ1-2; 7 bases match TRBD1. Germline V gene lookup returns CDR1 SGHTA and CDR2 FQGNSA. V shed 4 bases, J shed 4 bases, and the junction held 9 bases outside the gene matches. This CDR3 has 15 residues. The CDR3, as DNA: TGTGCCAGCAGCTCACCAGGGGGTGGGGGCTATGGCTACACCTTC. Translation gives CASSSPGGGGYGYTF. Based on the CDR3 plus reference TRBV7-2 and TRBJ1-2, the full variable domain is GAGVSQSPSNKVTEKGKDVELRCDPISGHTALYWYRQSLGQGLEFLIYFQGNSAPDKSGLPSDRFSAERTGGSVSTLTIQRTQQEDSAVYLCASSSPGGGGYGYTFGSGTRLTVV.

V usage is TRBV12-3 or TRBV12-4 and J usage is TRBJ2-1; D perhaps matches TRBD2 (5 bases). V gave up 11 bases and J gave up 6 bases, with 17 bases separating them. This CDR3 spans 13 amino acids. CDR3: CASHPAGVNEQFF. Written as DNA, the CDR3 is TGTGCCTCCCACCCGGCGGGTGTCAATGAGCAGTTCTTC.

The chain carries TRBV5-1 and TRBJ1-1; D is uncertain. Trimming removed 6 bases from V and 5 bases from J, with 14 bases in between. CDR3 length: 13 residues. Germline CDR1 is SGHRS and CDR2 is YFSETQ. The CDR3 coding sequence is TGCGCCAGCACAGACTCACCGGGAACTGAAGCTTTCTTT. It codes for CASTDSPGTEAFF. Using reference TRBV5-1 and TRBJ1-1 for the parts outside the CDR3, the full variable domain is KAGVTQTPRYLIKTRGQQVTLSCSPISGHRSVSWYQQTPGQGLQFLFEYFSETQRNKGNFPGRFSGRQFSNSRSEMNVSTLELGDSALYLCASTDSPGTEAFFGQGTRLTVV.

The J gene is TRBJ2-2, the V gene TRBV24-1; maybe TRBD1 (6 bases). The CDR3 length is 13 residues. V was shortened by 9 bases and J by 3 bases, with 10 bases between the two germline ends. Germline lookup yields CDR1 KGHDR and CDR2 SFDVKD. The CDR3 DNA is TGTGCCACCTCGGCAGGGGACACCGGGGAGCTGTTTTTT. Its translation is CATSAGDTGELFF.

This clonotype turned up a few times. This sequence joins TRBV5-1 and TRBJ2-7, with D tentatively TRBD2 (5 bases). Germline V gene data show CDR1 as SGHRS and CDR2 as YFSETQ. CDR3 length: 15 residues. V lost 0 bases and J 5 bases, leaving 15 bases between the germline ends. The CDR3 nucleotides read TGCGCCAGCAGCTTGGGTTTGGAGGACGGCCACGAGCAGTACGTC. Amino acid sequence: CASSLGLEDGHEQYV.

This clonotype occurred once. The chain carries TRBV20-1 and TRBJ1-1, with 7 bases that match TRBD1. Germline V gene sequence: CDR1 DFQATT, CDR2 SNEGSKA (reference sequence). The CDR3 totals 15 residues. The V and J ends lost 1 base and 2 bases, in that order; junction bases with no gene match: 7. CDR3 loop: CSARAFKGANTEAFF. The CDR3, as DNA: TGCAGTGCTAGAGCTTTTAAGGGGGCCAACACTGAAGCTTTCTTT.

The V call is TRBV4-1, the J call TRBJ1-2; D uncertain. The CDR3 runs to 11 residues. Germline assignment: CDR1 MGHRA and CDR2 YSYEKL. V was trimmed by 2 bases and J by 9 bases, leaving 7 bases between them. CDR3 sequence: CASSQHVRYTF. The CDR3 bases are TGCGCCAGCAGCCAACACGTTCGCTACACCTTC.